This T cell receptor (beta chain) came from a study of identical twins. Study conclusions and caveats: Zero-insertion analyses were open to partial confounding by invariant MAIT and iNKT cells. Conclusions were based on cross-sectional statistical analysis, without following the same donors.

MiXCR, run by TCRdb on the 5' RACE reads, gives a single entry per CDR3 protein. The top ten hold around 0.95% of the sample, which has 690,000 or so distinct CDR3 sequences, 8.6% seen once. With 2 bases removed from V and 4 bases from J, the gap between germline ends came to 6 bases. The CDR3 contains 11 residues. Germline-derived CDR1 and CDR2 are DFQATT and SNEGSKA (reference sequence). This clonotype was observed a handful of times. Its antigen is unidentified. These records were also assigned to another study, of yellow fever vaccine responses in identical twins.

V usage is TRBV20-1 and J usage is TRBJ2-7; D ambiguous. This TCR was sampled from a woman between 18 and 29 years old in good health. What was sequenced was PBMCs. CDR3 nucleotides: TGCAGTGCTAGACTAATATACGAGCAGTACTTC. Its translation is CSARLIYEQYF.